This T cell receptor (beta chain) was sequenced in a study of radiation and T cells in renal cell carcinoma. Germline loops: CDR1 MNHNS, CDR2 SASEGT. V shed 3 bases and J shed 3 bases, with 18 bases lying between them. CDR3 size: 16 residues. Documented time point: blood 4 weeks post-SBRT, at nephrectomy. Treatment: 15 Gy SBRT to primary tumor, nephrectomy 4 weeks later. Nephrectomy followed 15 Gy stereotactic body radiation by 4 weeks. Radiation-treated patients gave blood at baseline, week 2 and week 4. The tumor was a clear cell renal cell carcinoma. Measured with immunoSEQ multiplex PCR; TCRdb has only the in-frame clones, and not every one. The sample includes 50,000 to 70,000 clones, over 65% of them seen just once.

This TCR was recovered from a man aged 55 to 70 with renal cell carcinoma. The sample was blood, taken from a patient whose treatment included radiotherapy and nephrectomy. The chain has TRBV6-1 and TRBJ2-7; D remains ambiguous. The chain's CDR3 is CASSEGIGDAYYEQYV. DNA for the CDR3: TGTGCCAGCAGTGAGGGGATAGGAGACGCTTACTACGAGCAGTACGTC.